Listed below are T cell receptor beta chains from one sample, sequenced in a study of OX40 agonist ivuxolimab in advanced cancers. Repertoires were generated with immunoSEQ multiplex PCR, while TCRdb's copy carries only in-frame clones and drops some. This sample has about 110,000 clones, with less than 95% found just once. Sequencing was performed on CD4+ or CD8+ T cells sorted from blood, taken in a trial of the OX40 agonist ivuxolimab. The receptors originated from an adult with an advanced solid tumor such as melanoma, head and neck, liver or kidney cancer. The conserved cysteine and the conserved F or W are not part of the CDR3 here.

j_gene: TRBJ2-4
v_gene: TRBV7-3
CDR3aa: ASSPSAALAKNIQY

j_gene: TRBJ1-6
v_gene: TRBV6-4
CDR3aa: ASSDSTSSPLH

j_gene: TRBJ1-6
v_gene: TRBV7-9
CDR3aa: ASSLAGIYNSPLH

j_gene: TRBJ1-3
v_gene: TRBV15
CDR3aa: ATSREYSGGNTIY

j_gene: TRBJ1-3
v_gene: TRBV7-6
CDR3aa: ASSALRQGTAGNTIY

j_gene: TRBJ2-5
v_gene: TRBV7-2
CDR3aa: ASSFGLAETQY

j_gene: TRBJ1-5
v_gene: TRBV6-4
CDR3aa: ASTGPGQFYQPQH

j_gene: TRBJ1-6
v_gene: TRBV6-6
CDR3aa: ASSYRGNSPLH

j_gene: TRBJ1-2
v_gene: TRBV6-5
CDR3aa: ASSYLGVSGVYGYT

j_gene: TRBJ2-2
v_gene: TRBV7-2
CDR3aa: ASRPPRQGVPGELF

j_gene: TRBJ1-2
v_gene: TRBV23-1
CDR3aa: ASSQSLPKRFFDGYT

j_gene: TRBJ2-3
v_gene: TRBV10-3
CDR3aa: AIRNGGTDTQY

j_gene: TRBJ2-5
v_gene: TRBV28
CDR3aa: ASSKGWETQY

j_gene: TRBJ2-5
v_gene: TRBV18
CDR3aa: ASSPGQQETQY

j_gene: TRBJ2-7
v_gene: TRBV28
CDR3aa: ASTHRGYEQY

j_gene: TRBJ1-1
v_gene: TRBV27
CDR3aa: ASSNGRMNTEAF

j_gene: TRBJ1-3
v_gene: TRBV4-3
CDR3aa: ASSQVRGSSGNTIY

j_gene: TRBJ2-1
v_gene: TRBV7-2
CDR3aa: ASSLGPAYNEQF

j_gene: TRBJ2-3
v_gene: TRBV6-6
CDR3aa: ASSYLSTDTQY

j_gene: TRBJ2-3
v_gene: TRBV27
CDR3aa: ASSLAGAEDTQY

j_gene: TRBJ2-3
v_gene: TRBV15
CDR3aa: ATSLRGAHTDTQY

j_gene: TRBJ2-5
v_gene: TRBV7-9
CDR3aa: ASSLRAGGSNQETQY

j_gene: TRBJ2-3
v_gene: TRBV21-1
CDR3aa: ASSRGTSGGKAADTQY

j_gene: TRBJ1-4
v_gene: TRBV9
CDR3aa: ASSGPTGEKLF

j_gene: TRBJ2-5
v_gene: TRBV5-1
CDR3aa: ASSYWAESQETQY

j_gene: TRBJ1-1
v_gene: TRBV13
CDR3aa: ASSVLSNTEAF

j_gene: TRBJ2-5
v_gene: TRBV7-2
CDR3aa: ASSSQPLGTSDETQY

j_gene: TRBJ2-7
v_gene: TRBV6-6
CDR3aa: ASSRGGSTYEQY

j_gene: TRBJ2-6
v_gene: TRBV30
CDR3aa: AWGTGANVLT

j_gene: TRBJ2-2
v_gene: TRBV9
CDR3aa: ASSVGGGYTGELF

j_gene: TRBJ2-5
v_gene: TRBV5-4
CDR3aa: ASSLDERSETQY

j_gene: TRBJ1-5
v_gene: TRBV29-1
CDR3aa: SYEQGMGQPQH

j_gene: TRBJ1-5
v_gene: TRBV19
CDR3aa: ASSISRASNQPQH

j_gene: TRBJ2-1
v_gene: TRBV21-1
CDR3aa: ASRPGKINEQF

j_gene: TRBJ1-5
v_gene: TRBV9
CDR3aa: ASSVGTVGQPQH

j_gene: TRBJ1-2
v_gene: TRBV30
CDR3aa: AWSIWAGGYT

j_gene: TRBJ1-5
v_gene: TRBV2
CDR3aa: ASSLEGRQPQH

j_gene: TRBJ2-2
v_gene: TRBV11-2
CDR3aa: ASSYSTNTGELF

j_gene: TRBJ1-2
v_gene: TRBV7-3
CDR3aa: ASSLIQGIYGYT

j_gene: TRBJ1-5
v_gene: TRBV5-4
CDR3aa: ASSYQGAGQPQH

j_gene: TRBJ2-7
v_gene: TRBV7-2
CDR3aa: ASSLNGFYEQY

j_gene: TRBJ2-3
v_gene: TRBV10-3
CDR3aa: AIALALAGDTQY

j_gene: TRBJ1-2
v_gene: TRBV30
CDR3aa: AWSDPRGMYGYT

j_gene: TRBJ2-5
v_gene: TRBV4-3
CDR3aa: ASSQDRPSGVETQY

j_gene: TRBJ1-5
v_gene: TRBV7-2
CDR3aa: ASSLDAQPQH

j_gene: TRBJ1-5
v_gene: TRBV27
CDR3aa: ASSFSGRDQPQH

j_gene: TRBJ2-6
v_gene: TRBV28
CDR3aa: ASSFQGLGGANVLT

j_gene: TRBJ1-1
v_gene: TRBV6-4
CDR3aa: ASSALGNTEAF

j_gene: TRBJ1-2
v_gene: TRBV9
CDR3aa: ASSVDWGTASGGYT

j_gene: TRBJ2-1
v_gene: TRBV28
CDR3aa: ASRGSLSSYNEQF

j_gene: TRBJ1-5
v_gene: TRBV2
CDR3aa: ASTGQLSNQPQH

j_gene: TRBJ1-6
v_gene: TRBV28
CDR3aa: ASSFGRNSPLH

j_gene: TRBJ2-1
v_gene: TRBV7-6
CDR3aa: ASSTRRDNEQF

j_gene: TRBJ1-3
v_gene: TRBV18
CDR3aa: ASSPRVAASGNTIY

j_gene: TRBJ2-2
v_gene: TRBV19
CDR3aa: ASSAAGGRELF